These T cell receptor beta chains were read from a single sample in a study of shared clonotypes between healthy human individuals. Using immunoSEQ multiplex PCR, the repertoire was profiled, and TCRdb retains in-frame clones only, with some absent. The sample records millions of clones, around 96% being singletons. Sequenced material: naive CD8+ T cells sorted from blood. The receptors stem from a man between 18 and 35 years old in good health. Both conserved end residues are part of each CDR3. The order of the fields is CDR3 DNA, CDR3 protein, V gene, J gene, clone size, D gene. A D gene is named only where the DNA matches it firmly. The listing skips clone size in some rows; elsewhere it reads once, few, many or a size class.

cdr3_nt: TGTGCCAGCAGCCAGCCTGGAGAGACCCAGTACTTC; cdr3_aa: CASSQPGETQYF; v_call: TRBV13; j_call: TRBJ2-5; clone_size: -; d_call: -
cdr3_nt: TGCAGTGCCTCCGGGGAGACCCAGTACTTC; cdr3_aa: CSASGETQYF; v_call: TRBV20-1; j_call: TRBJ2-5; clone_size: -; d_call: -
cdr3_nt: TGTGCCAGCAGGGACTACGAGCAGTACTTC; cdr3_aa: CASRDYEQYF; v_call: TRBV6-1; j_call: TRBJ2-7; clone_size: few; d_call: -
cdr3_nt: TGTGCCAGCAGCCAAATAAATGAGCAGTTCTTC; cdr3_aa: CASSQINEQFF; v_call: TRBV11-2; j_call: TRBJ2-1; clone_size: -; d_call: -
cdr3_nt: TGCGCCAGCAGCTTGGGTTTCGGGACAGGGGAGTCTAATGAAAAACTGTTTTTT; cdr3_aa: CASSLGFGTGESNEKLFF; v_call: TRBV5-1; j_call: TRBJ1-4; clone_size: -; d_call: TRBD1
cdr3_nt: TGCGCCAGCAGCCATAATTATGGCTACACCTTC; cdr3_aa: CASSHNYGYTF; v_call: TRBV4-1; j_call: TRBJ1-2; clone_size: -; d_call: -
cdr3_nt: TGTGCCAGTAGTATTCAGGGCTTCTCTGGAAACACCATATATTTT; cdr3_aa: CASSIQGFSGNTIYF; v_call: TRBV19; j_call: TRBJ1-3; clone_size: -; d_call: -
cdr3_nt: TGTGCCAGCAGTGAGACCAACAATGAGCAGTTCTTC; cdr3_aa: CASSETNNEQFF; v_call: TRBV2; j_call: TRBJ2-1; clone_size: -; d_call: -
cdr3_nt: TGTGCCAGCAGTCTGGACAGGGGTATCAATCAGCCCCAGCATTTT; cdr3_aa: CASSLDRGINQPQHF; v_call: TRBV28; j_call: TRBJ1-5; clone_size: -; d_call: TRBD1
cdr3_nt: TGTGCCAGCAGCTTAGGGGACAGGGGTATTGGCTATGGCTACACCTTC; cdr3_aa: CASSLGDRGIGYGYTF; v_call: TRBV13; j_call: TRBJ1-2; clone_size: -; d_call: TRBD1
cdr3_nt: TGTGCCAGCAGCCTGTTGGGATCTGGAAACACCATATATTTT; cdr3_aa: CASSLLGSGNTIYF; v_call: TRBV5-6; j_call: TRBJ1-3; clone_size: -; d_call: -
cdr3_nt: TGCGCCAGCAGTCCCGGGGGGGCTCCCTACGAGCAGTACTTC; cdr3_aa: CASSPGGAPYEQYF; v_call: TRBV4-1; j_call: TRBJ2-7; clone_size: once; d_call: TRBD2
cdr3_nt: TGTGCCAGCAGTTTAGGGTTACTAGCGGGGGGGTCCAATGAGCAGTTCTTC; cdr3_aa: CASSLGLLAGGSNEQFF; v_call: TRBV27; j_call: TRBJ2-1; clone_size: -; d_call: TRBD2
cdr3_nt: TGCGCCAGCAGCCAATTAGACAGGAGCTCCTACGAGCAGTACTTC; cdr3_aa: CASSQLDRSSYEQYF; v_call: TRBV4-1; j_call: TRBJ2-7; clone_size: -; d_call: -
cdr3_nt: TGTGCCAGTAGTATATGGACTCTCTTTGAAGCTAACTATGGCTACACCTTC; cdr3_aa: CASSIWTLFEANYGYTF; v_call: TRBV19; j_call: TRBJ1-2; clone_size: few; d_call: -
cdr3_nt: TGTGCCAGCGCACCCGGACTAGCGGGAACGGGCACGCAGTATTTT; cdr3_aa: CASAPGLAGTGTQYF; v_call: TRBV27; j_call: TRBJ2-3; clone_size: -; d_call: TRBD2
cdr3_nt: TGTGCCAGCAGCGTCGGTAGCGGGAGCCACGAGCAGTACTTC; cdr3_aa: CASSVGSGSHEQYF; v_call: TRBV9; j_call: TRBJ2-7; clone_size: -; d_call: TRBD2
cdr3_nt: TGTGCCAGCAGTTACTCAACAGGGGGAGATGAAAAACTGTTTTTT; cdr3_aa: CASSYSTGGDEKLFF; v_call: TRBV6-5; j_call: TRBJ1-4; clone_size: -; d_call: TRBD1
cdr3_nt: TGCGCCAGCAGCCACCGACTAGCGGGGGAATATTCCGGGGAGCTGTTTTTT; cdr3_aa: CASSHRLAGEYSGELFF; v_call: TRBV4-1; j_call: TRBJ2-2; clone_size: -; d_call: TRBD2
cdr3_nt: TGTGCCAGCAGCTTAGTCCTCGCTGACTACGAGCAGTACTTC; cdr3_aa: CASSLVLADYEQYF; v_call: TRBV7-9; j_call: TRBJ2-7; clone_size: -; d_call: -
cdr3_nt: TGTGCCAGCAGTTTAGGCCAGAAGTACGAGCAGTACTTC; cdr3_aa: CASSLGQKYEQYF; v_call: TRBV27; j_call: TRBJ2-7; clone_size: -; d_call: -
cdr3_nt: TGTGCCAGCAGCTTAGGCCCCACAGGGGGCGTCGGTGAAAAACTGTTTTTT; cdr3_aa: CASSLGPTGGVGEKLFF; v_call: TRBV13; j_call: TRBJ1-4; clone_size: -; d_call: TRBD1
cdr3_nt: TGTGCCAGCAGTGAGGCGGCGGGGGGCTACCAAGAGACCCAGTACTTC; cdr3_aa: CASSEAAGGYQETQYF; v_call: TRBV6-1; j_call: TRBJ2-5; clone_size: -; d_call: TRBD2
cdr3_nt: TGTGCCAGCAGCTCGACTAGCGGGGGGGAGACGCAGTATTTT; cdr3_aa: CASSSTSGGETQYF; v_call: TRBV13; j_call: TRBJ2-3; clone_size: -; d_call: TRBD2
cdr3_nt: TGTGCCAGCAGTTTAGGCCAGGGTCGACTGAACACTGAAGCTTTCTTT; cdr3_aa: CASSLGQGRLNTEAFF; v_call: TRBV6-5; j_call: TRBJ1-1; clone_size: once; d_call: -
cdr3_nt: TGTGCCAGCAGTCCTACCCCCCGCCAGGGGGCAAGTTCACCCCTCCACTTT; cdr3_aa: CASSPTPRQGASSPLHF; v_call: TRBV28; j_call: TRBJ1-6; clone_size: -; d_call: TRBD1
cdr3_nt: TGCGCCAGCAGCCCAGGGACAGACCAAGAGACCCAGTACTTC; cdr3_aa: CASSPGTDQETQYF; v_call: TRBV5-1; j_call: TRBJ2-5; clone_size: -; d_call: TRBD1
cdr3_nt: TGTGCCAGCAGCGGGGGACACCTCTCCTACGAGCAGTACTTC; cdr3_aa: CASSGGHLSYEQYF; v_call: TRBV7-9; j_call: TRBJ2-7; clone_size: -; d_call: -
cdr3_nt: TGTGCCAGCAGCCGAAGTGGGGGTGGTATGAACACTGAAGCTTTCTTT; cdr3_aa: CASSRSGGGMNTEAFF; v_call: TRBV6-6; j_call: TRBJ1-1; clone_size: -; d_call: -
cdr3_nt: TGTGCCAGCAGTCTTCTGACAGGGGGCATGGCCCAGCCCCAGCATTTT; cdr3_aa: CASSLLTGGMAQPQHF; v_call: TRBV2; j_call: TRBJ1-5; clone_size: -; d_call: TRBD1
cdr3_nt: TGTGCCAGTAGTATGTGGGAAGGGGAGCAGCCCCAGCATTTT; cdr3_aa: CASSMWEGEQPQHF; v_call: TRBV19; j_call: TRBJ1-5; clone_size: -; d_call: -
cdr3_nt: TGTGCCAGCAGCCCCATTAGGGTACAGCGCCACCAAGAGACCCAGTACTTC; cdr3_aa: CASSPIRVQRHQETQYF; v_call: TRBV27; j_call: TRBJ2-5; clone_size: -; d_call: -
cdr3_nt: TGTGCCAGCAGCTTCGGGCGAGCGAACACCGGGGAGCTGTTTTTT; cdr3_aa: CASSFGRANTGELFF; v_call: TRBV11-2; j_call: TRBJ2-2; clone_size: -; d_call: -
cdr3_nt: TGTGCCAGCAGCCAAGATAGGTGGGACGGTGAAAATGAAAAACTGTTTTTT; cdr3_aa: CASSQDRWDGENEKLFF; v_call: TRBV4-2; j_call: TRBJ1-4; clone_size: -; d_call: -
cdr3_nt: TGTGCCAGCAGTGAAGGGCGAGGGGGACTTTTGTCCTACGAGCAGTACTTC; cdr3_aa: CASSEGRGGLLSYEQYF; v_call: TRBV2; j_call: TRBJ2-7; clone_size: once; d_call: -
cdr3_nt: TGTGCCAGCAGCTTAGCGCTGGGCCGCTACACTGAAGCTTTCTTT; cdr3_aa: CASSLALGRYTEAFF; v_call: TRBV7-9; j_call: TRBJ1-1; clone_size: -; d_call: -
cdr3_nt: TGCGCCAGCAGCCAAACCTCGGGACAGGGATACGAGCAGTACTTC; cdr3_aa: CASSQTSGQGYEQYF; v_call: TRBV4-1; j_call: TRBJ2-7; clone_size: -; d_call: TRBD1
cdr3_nt: TGTGCCAGCACCCAGCGGGCTGTCGGCGAGACCCAGTACTTC; cdr3_aa: CASTQRAVGETQYF; v_call: TRBV13; j_call: TRBJ2-5; clone_size: -; d_call: -
cdr3_nt: TGTGCCAGCAGTATTGGACTAGCGGGTGGGGATACGCAGTATTTT; cdr3_aa: CASSIGLAGGDTQYF; v_call: TRBV6-5; j_call: TRBJ2-3; clone_size: -; d_call: TRBD2
cdr3_nt: TGTGCCAGCAGCCCCCGCTTGGTCGGGGCTTTCTTT; cdr3_aa: CASSPRLVGAFF; v_call: TRBV7-2; j_call: TRBJ1-1; clone_size: -; d_call: -
cdr3_nt: TGCGCCAGCAGCTTGTTTGGGTACAGGGGAGAAGAGACCCAGTACTTC; cdr3_aa: CASSLFGYRGEETQYF; v_call: TRBV5-1; j_call: TRBJ2-5; clone_size: -; d_call: TRBD1
cdr3_nt: TGTGCCAGCACAGAGAAAGCGGGAGGGCCCGATTACGAGCAGTACTTC; cdr3_aa: CASTEKAGGPDYEQYF; v_call: TRBV7-9; j_call: TRBJ2-7; clone_size: once; d_call: TRBD2
cdr3_nt: TGTGCCAGCAGTATGGCCGAACTAGCTGGGGATACGCAGTATTTT; cdr3_aa: CASSMAELAGDTQYF; v_call: TRBV28; j_call: TRBJ2-3; clone_size: -; d_call: -
cdr3_nt: TGTGCCAGCAGCCGGACACCTATGGACACTGAAGCTTTCTTT; cdr3_aa: CASSRTPMDTEAFF; v_call: TRBV11-2; j_call: TRBJ1-1; clone_size: -; d_call: -
cdr3_nt: TGTGCCAGCAGCGTAAACGAGTTTCTAGCGAATGAGCAGTTCTTC; cdr3_aa: CASSVNEFLANEQFF; v_call: TRBV2; j_call: TRBJ2-1; clone_size: once; d_call: -
cdr3_nt: TGCGCCAGCAGCCAAGGGAGGTCCGCAGATACGCAGTATTTT; cdr3_aa: CASSQGRSADTQYF; v_call: TRBV4-3; j_call: TRBJ2-3; clone_size: -; d_call: -
cdr3_nt: TGCGCCAGCAGCGTAGACAGGGAAGAGACCCAGTACTTC; cdr3_aa: CASSVDREETQYF; v_call: TRBV4-1; j_call: TRBJ2-5; clone_size: -; d_call: TRBD1
cdr3_nt: TGCGCCAGCAGCCAAGTAGGGGCTGGATACACCATATATTTT; cdr3_aa: CASSQVGAGYTIYF; v_call: TRBV4-1; j_call: TRBJ1-3; clone_size: -; d_call: -
cdr3_nt: TGTGCCAGCAGCTTGGCTTACGGGAGCTACAATGAGCAGTTCTTC; cdr3_aa: CASSLAYGSYNEQFF; v_call: TRBV5-6; j_call: TRBJ2-1; clone_size: -; d_call: -
cdr3_nt: TGCGCCAGCAGCAATGGGAGGACGGTAGAAGTGCCCGACGGCAATCAGCCCCAGCATTTT; cdr3_aa: CASSNGRTVEVPDGNQPQHF; v_call: TRBV5-1; j_call: TRBJ1-5; clone_size: once; d_call: -
cdr3_nt: TGTGCCAGCAGTCCCGCCTTGGGACTAGCCGGCAATGAGCAGTTCTTC; cdr3_aa: CASSPALGLAGNEQFF; v_call: TRBV28; j_call: TRBJ2-1; clone_size: -; d_call: TRBD2
cdr3_nt: TGTGCCAGCAGTCCCCCCCGGGACAGGTCATATGGCTACACCTTC; cdr3_aa: CASSPPRDRSYGYTF; v_call: TRBV2; j_call: TRBJ1-2; clone_size: -; d_call: TRBD1
cdr3_nt: TGTGCCAGCAGCTTAGAGACTAGCGGGAGTTACGAGCAGTACTTC; cdr3_aa: CASSLETSGSYEQYF; v_call: TRBV7-2; j_call: TRBJ2-7; clone_size: -; d_call: TRBD2
cdr3_nt: TGTGCCAGCAGTGGGGACAAGACGACGAATGGCTATGGCTACACCTTC; cdr3_aa: CASSGDKTTNGYGYTF; v_call: TRBV25-1; j_call: TRBJ1-2; clone_size: once; d_call: -